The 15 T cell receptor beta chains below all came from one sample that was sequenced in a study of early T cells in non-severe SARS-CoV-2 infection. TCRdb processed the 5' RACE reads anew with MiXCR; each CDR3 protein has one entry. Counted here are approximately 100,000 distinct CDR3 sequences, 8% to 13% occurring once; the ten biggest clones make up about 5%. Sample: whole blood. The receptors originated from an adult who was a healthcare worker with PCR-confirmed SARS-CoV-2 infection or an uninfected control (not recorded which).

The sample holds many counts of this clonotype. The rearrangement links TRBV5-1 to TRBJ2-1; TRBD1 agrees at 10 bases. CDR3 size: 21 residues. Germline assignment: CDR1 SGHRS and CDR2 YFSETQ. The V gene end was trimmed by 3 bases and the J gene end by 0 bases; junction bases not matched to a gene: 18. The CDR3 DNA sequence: TGCGCCAGCAGCTCCCCCCTGGGGACAGGGGCCGGGGTGAGCTCCTACAATGAGCAGTTCTTC. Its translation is CASSSPLGTGAGVSSYNEQFF.

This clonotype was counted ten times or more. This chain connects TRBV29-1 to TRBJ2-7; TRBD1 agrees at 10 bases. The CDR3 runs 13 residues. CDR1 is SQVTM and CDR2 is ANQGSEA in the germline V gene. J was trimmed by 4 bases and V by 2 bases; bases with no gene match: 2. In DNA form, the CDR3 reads TGCAGCGTTGAATCGGGACAGGGGTACGAGCAGTACTTC. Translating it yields CSVESGQGYEQYF.

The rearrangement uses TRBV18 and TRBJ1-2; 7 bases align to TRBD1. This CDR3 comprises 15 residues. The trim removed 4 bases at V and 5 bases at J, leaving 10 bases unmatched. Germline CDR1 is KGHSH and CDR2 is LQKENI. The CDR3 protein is CASSLAGTESYGYTF. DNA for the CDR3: TGTGCCAGCTCACTTGCCGGGACAGAGAGTTATGGCTACACCTTC.

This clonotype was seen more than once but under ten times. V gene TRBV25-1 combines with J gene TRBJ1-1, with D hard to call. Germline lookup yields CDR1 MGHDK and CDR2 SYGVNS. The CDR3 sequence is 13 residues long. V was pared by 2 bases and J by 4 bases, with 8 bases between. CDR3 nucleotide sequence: TGTGCCAGCAGTGAACCGGACTTCACTGAAGCTTTCTTT. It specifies CASSEPDFTEAFF. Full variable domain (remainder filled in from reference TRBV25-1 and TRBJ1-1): EADIYQTPRYLVIGTGKKITLECSQTMGHDKMYWYQQDPGMELHLIHYSYGVNSTEKGDLSSESTVSRIRTEHFPLTLESARPSHTSQYLCASSEPDFTEAFFGQGTRLTVV.

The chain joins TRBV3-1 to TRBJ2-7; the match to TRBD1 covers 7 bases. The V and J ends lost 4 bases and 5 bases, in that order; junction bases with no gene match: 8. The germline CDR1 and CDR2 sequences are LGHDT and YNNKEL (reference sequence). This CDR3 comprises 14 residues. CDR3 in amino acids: CASSRAQGLHEQYF. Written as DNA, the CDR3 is TGTGCCAGCAGCCGCGCACAGGGGCTACACGAGCAGTACTTC.

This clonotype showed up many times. For the CDR3, the DNA is TGTGCCAGCAACTCCCCAACTAGCGGGGCCTACAATGAGCAGTTCTTC. Protein: CASNSPTSGAYNEQFF. This chain links TRBV6-2 or TRBV6-3 with TRBJ2-1; 10 positions agree with TRBD2. After removal of 7 bases from V and 2 bases from J, the junction contained 8 bases not matched to a gene. The CDR3 is 16 amino acids. Germline CDR1 is MNHEY and CDR2 is SVGEGT.

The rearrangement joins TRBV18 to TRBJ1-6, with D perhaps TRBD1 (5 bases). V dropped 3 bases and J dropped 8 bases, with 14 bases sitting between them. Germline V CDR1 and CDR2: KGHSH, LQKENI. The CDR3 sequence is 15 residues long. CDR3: CASSPLGGIDSPLHF. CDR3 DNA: TGTGCCAGCTCACCCTTGGGGGGAATTGATTCACCCCTCCACTTT.

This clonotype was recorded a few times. The CDR3 region has the DNA TGTGCCAGCAGCGTGTTAGACGCGTACTATGGCTACACCTTC. Its protein product is CASSVLDAYYGYTF. The chain joins TRBV9 to TRBJ1-2, with no clear D. Deletions cut 2 bases from V and 3 bases from J, with 11 bases between. The CDR3 covers 14 residues. Germline V gene sequence: CDR1 SGDLS, CDR2 YYNGEE.

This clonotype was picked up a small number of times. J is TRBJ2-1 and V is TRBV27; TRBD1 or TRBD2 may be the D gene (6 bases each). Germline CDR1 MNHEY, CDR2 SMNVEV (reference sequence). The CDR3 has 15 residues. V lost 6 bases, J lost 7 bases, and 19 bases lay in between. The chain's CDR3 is CASRPDLLGGNEQFF. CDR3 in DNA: TGTGCCAGCAGACCTGACCTACTAGGGGGGAATGAGCAGTTCTTC.

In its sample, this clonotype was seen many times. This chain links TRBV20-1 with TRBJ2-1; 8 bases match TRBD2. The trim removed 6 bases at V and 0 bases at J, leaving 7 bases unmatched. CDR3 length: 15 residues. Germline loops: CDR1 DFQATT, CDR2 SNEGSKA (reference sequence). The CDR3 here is CSAPRLAGSYNEQFF. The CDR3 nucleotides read TGCAGTGCCCCCCGGCTAGCGGGCTCCTACAATGAGCAGTTCTTC.

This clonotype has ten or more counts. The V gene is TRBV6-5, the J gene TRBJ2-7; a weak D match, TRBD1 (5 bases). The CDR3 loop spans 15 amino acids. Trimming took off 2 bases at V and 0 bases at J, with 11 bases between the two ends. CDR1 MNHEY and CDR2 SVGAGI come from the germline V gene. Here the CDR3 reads CASSYETAPSYEQYF. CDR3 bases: TGTGCCAGCAGTTACGAGACAGCACCCTCCTACGAGCAGTACTTC.

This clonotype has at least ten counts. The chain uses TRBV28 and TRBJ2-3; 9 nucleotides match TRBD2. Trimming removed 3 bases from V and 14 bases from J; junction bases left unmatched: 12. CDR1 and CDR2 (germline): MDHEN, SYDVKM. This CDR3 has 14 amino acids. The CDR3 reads CASSFQMASGASYF. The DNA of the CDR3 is TGTGCCAGCAGTTTCCAGATGGCTAGCGGGGCCTCGTATTTT.

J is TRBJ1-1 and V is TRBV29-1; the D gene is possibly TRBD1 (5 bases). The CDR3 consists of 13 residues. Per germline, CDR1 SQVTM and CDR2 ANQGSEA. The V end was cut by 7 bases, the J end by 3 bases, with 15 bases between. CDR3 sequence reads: CSAGDGTDTEAFF. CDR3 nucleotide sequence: TGCAGCGCGGGGGACGGGACGGACACTGAAGCTTTCTTT.

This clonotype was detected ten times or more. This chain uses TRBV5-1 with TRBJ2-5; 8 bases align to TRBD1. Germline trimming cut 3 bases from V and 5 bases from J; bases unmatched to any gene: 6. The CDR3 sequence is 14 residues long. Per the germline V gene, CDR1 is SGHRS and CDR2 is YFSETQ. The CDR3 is CASSSRGPGETQYF. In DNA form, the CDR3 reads TGCGCCAGCAGCTCCAGGGGGCCGGGGGAGACCCAGTACTTC. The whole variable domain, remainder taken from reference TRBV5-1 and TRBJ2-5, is KAGVTQTPRYLIKTRGQQVTLSCSPISGHRSVSWYQQTPGQGLQFLFEYFSETQRNKGNFPGRFSGRQFSNSRSEMNVSTLELGDSALYLCASSSRGPGETQYFGPGTRLLVL.

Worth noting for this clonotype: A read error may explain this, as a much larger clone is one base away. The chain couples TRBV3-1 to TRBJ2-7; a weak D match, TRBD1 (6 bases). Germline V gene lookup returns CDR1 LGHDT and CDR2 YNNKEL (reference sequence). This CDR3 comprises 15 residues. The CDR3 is CGSSQDSGTPYEQYF. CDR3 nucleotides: TGTGGCAGCAGCCAAGACTCCGGGACACCCTACGAGCAGTACTTC.